Below, 28 T cell receptor delta chains from the same sample are listed, as sequenced in a study of γδ T cells in repeated Plasmodium falciparum infection. TCRdb re-identified clones in the multiplex PCR reads via CATT. The sample contains 50,000 or so delta-chain clones, 1.5% to 2% of which appear only once. Flow sorting of PBMC yielded separate Vgamma9/Vdelta2+ and Vdelta2-negative gammadelta T cell populations for bulk repertoire analysis. The sample consisted of gamma-delta T cells from blood. The receptors come from a pool of human donors (malaria-infected and uninfected, not separated).

Regarding this clone: TCRdb attributes to this sequence the protein of a much larger clone, which differs from the DNA translation at residue 5; a read error is likely, and the protein displayed is translated from the DNA. The DNA for the CDR3 is TGTGCTCTTGGGGGACAGGCCTACGCTGGTGCTTTAGTAGCGGGGGATACCGATAAACTCATCTTT. It is translated as CALGGQAYAGALVAGDTDKLIF. The V and J genes are TRDV1 and TRDJ1; TRDD3 matches at 7 bases. V shed 4 bases, J shed 2 bases, and the junction held 28 bases outside the gene matches. This CDR3 spans 22 amino acids. The germline gives CDR1 TSWWSYY, CDR2 QGS.

In regard to this clone: This sequence is one base from a far larger clone and is likely a read error. Distinct nucleotide sequences in the sample also encode this CDR3. The chain is built from TRDV1 and TRDJ1; weak D call: TRDD3 (6 bases). TCRdb supplies no J gene; here it was assigned by aligning the nucleotide sequence to germline. The germline CDR1 and CDR2 sequences are TSWWSYY and QGS. This CDR3 is 17 amino acids long. DNA of the CDR3: TGTGCTCTTGGGGATTTAAGGTACTGGGTTTACACCGACAAACTCATCTTT. This translates into CALGDLRYWVYTDKLIF.

Note on this clone: A far larger clone is one base from this, pointing to a likely read error. Other nucleotide sequences from this sample produce the same CDR3. The gene calls are TRDV1 and TRDJ1; 10 nucleotides align to TRDD3. V dropped 0 bases and J dropped 0; count of bases not matched to a gene: 22. The CDR3 contains 23 residues. In germline, CDR1 is TSWWSYY, CDR2 QGS. CDR3: CALGELLACGVGDTSRYTDKLIF. The CDR3 nucleotides are TGTGCTCTTGGGGAACTATTGGCCTGCGGAGTGGGGGATACAAGCCGGTACACCGATAAACTCATCTTT.

This clone was counted between two and nine times. TCRdb pairs this DNA with a much larger clone's protein that differs at residue 6, likely a read error; the protein shown was translated from the DNA. The chain combines TRDV2 with TRDJ1; no clear D gene. The J gene, absent from TCRdb, was called here by matching the DNA to germline. Germline-derived CDR1 and CDR2 are GEAIGNYY and EKD. Trimming pared 3 bases from V and 0 bases from J, leaving 10 bases between. The CDR3 sequence is 14 residues long. In DNA form, the CDR3 reads TGTGCCTGTGACTCCATACTTAACACCGATAAACTCATCTTT. Translating it yields CACDSILNTDKLIF.

As concerns this clone: A far larger clone is only one base removed, so a read error is likely. This same CDR3 is encoded by further DNA sequences in the sample. The chain employs TRDV2 and TRDJ1, with 11 bases identical to TRDD3. The CDR3 length is 19 residues. Germline assignment: CDR1 GEAIGNYY and CDR2 EKD. CDR3: CACDRLLLGDRQYTDKLIF. The CDR3 region has the DNA TGTGCCTGTGACCGACTTTTACTGGGGGATAGACAGTACACCGATAAGCTCATCTTT.

This clone was seen only a few times. A far larger clone is off by one base, so a read error is likely. The same CDR3 arises from other DNA sequences in this sample as well. The chain uses TRDV2 and TRDJ1; TRDD3 might be the D (5 bases). TCRdb does not report a J gene; here it was assigned by matching the DNA to germline references. This CDR3 comprises 14 residues. CDR1 and CDR2 (germline): GEAIGNYY, EKD. This chain's CDR3 is CACDPLEGADKLIF. The CDR3 region has the DNA TGCGCCTGTGATCCCCTAGAGGGGGCCGATAAACTCATCTTT.

Regarding this clone: A read error likely explains this, since a far larger clone differs by one base. Additional DNA sequences in this sample encode the identical CDR3. This chain links TRDV1 with TRDJ1; no definite D call. Here the J gene was assigned by germline matching of the DNA, as TCRdb has none. CDR1 and CDR2 (germline): TSWWSYY, QGS. CDR3 length: 17 residues. The CDR3 sequence: CALRWVSTKKYTDKLIF. CDR3 DNA: TGTGCTCTCCGGTGGGTGTCCACGAAAAAGTACACTGATAAACTCATCTTT.

In this sample, this clone turned up a few times. The protein that TCRdb holds for this DNA derives from a much larger clone and differs from the translated DNA at residue 20, which likely indicates a read error; the protein shown here is translated from the DNA. The V gene call is TRDV2, and the J gene call is absent; no check of the table's D call, TRDD3, against the DNA was made. Germline V lookup: CDR1 GEAIGNYY, CDR2 EKD. CDR3 length: 21 residues. The CDR3 nucleotides read TGTGCCTGTGACACAGGGTTACTTGGGGGCCCCCTTACCCCATACACCGATAAACTCACCTTT. Translating it yields CACDTGLLGGPLTPYTDKLTF.

This clone was detected ten times or more. J is TRDJ1 and V is TRDV2, with D unresolved. The J gene is not listed in TCRdb, so it was assigned here from a DNA match to germline. Germline V gene lookup returns CDR1 GEAIGNYY and CDR2 EKD. V dropped 1 base and J dropped 0 bases, with 8 bases sitting between them. This CDR3 contains 14 residues. The CDR3 spells CACDTAGYTDKLIF. The CDR3, as DNA: TGTGCCTGTGACACGGCCGGGTACACCGATAAACTCATCTTT.

This clone was seen more than once but under ten times. The protein TCRdb lists belongs to a much larger clone and differs from this DNA's translation at residue 15, which points to a read error; the protein shown is made from the DNA. The V call is TRDV1, the J call TRDJ1, with TRDD3 identical over 9 bases. The J gene was missing in TCRdb and was found by matching the end of the DNA to germline. Germline V gene lookup returns CDR1 TSWWSYY and CDR2 QGS. V trimming: 5 bases; J trimming: 0 bases; junction bases outside the gene matches: 28. The CDR3 spans 23 residues. The CDR3 sequence: CALGSHPPPLGLGIREHTDKLIF. The CDR3, as DNA: TGTGCTCTTGGGTCACATCCTCCCCCCCTGGGCTTGGGGATACGCGAACACACCGATAAACTCATCTTT.

This clone has at least ten counts. TCRdb has a much larger clone's protein, which differs at residue 12 from the translation of this DNA, likely because of a read error; what is shown is the protein translated from the DNA. The chain joins TRDV1 to TRDJ2; 8 bases match TRDD3. The germline gives CDR1 TSWWSYY, CDR2 QGS. After removal of 4 bases from V and 6 bases from J, the junction contained 16 bases not matched to a gene. This CDR3 contains 18 residues. For the CDR3, the DNA is TGTGCTCTTGGGGCTCTTCCTCCTCCCTGGGGGACAGCAGCACAACTCTTCTTT. It specifies CALGALPPPWGTAAQLFF.

Comments on this clone: The protein given by TCRdb reflects a much larger clone and differs at residue 11 from this DNA's translation, likely from a read error; the protein shown is the DNA's translation. The chain employs TRDV2 and TRDJ1, with TRDD3 identical over 10 bases. TCRdb leaves out the J gene; it was filled in here by matching the DNA to germline. With V trimmed by 0 bases and J by 0 bases, 9 bases remained unmatched. Germline CDR1 reads GEAIGNYY; CDR2 reads EKD. The CDR3 extends over 18 amino acids. CDR3 protein: CACDTLTGGLPYTDKLIF. The CDR3 region has the DNA TGTGCCTGTGACACCCTAACTGGGGGATTGCCCTACACCGATAAACTCATCTTT.

Details on this clone: Since a far larger clone is one base different, this is likely a read error. This specimen includes other DNA sequences encoding the same CDR3. The V call is TRDV1, the J call TRDJ1; TRDD2 is a possible D gene (5 bases). CDR1 and CDR2 (germline): TSWWSYY, QGS. The CDR3 length is 17 residues. V was shortened by 0 bases and J by 5 bases, with 19 bases between the two germline ends. CDR3 sequence (DNA): TGTGCTCTTGGGGAACTGGGTCCTAAGGGCTTAGGGGATAAACTCATCTTT. The encoded protein is CALGELGPKGLGDKLIF.

This clone was seen a handful of times. Only one base separates this from a far larger clonotype, so it likely reflects a read error. The sample has other DNA sequences that encode this CDR3 too. V gene TRDV1 combines with J gene TRDJ1; TRDD3 matches 11 bases. TCRdb records no J gene; here it was assigned by comparing the DNA to germline. CDR1 TSWWSYY and CDR2 QGS come from the germline V gene. The CDR3 extends over 22 amino acids. The chain's CDR3 is CALGELAPRGDGGYAGTDKLIF. Here the CDR3 DNA reads TGTGCTCTAGGGGAACTAGCCCCTCGGGGGGATGGGGGATACGCCGGCACCGATAAACTCATCTTT.

Comment on this clone: A read error is likely here: a far larger clone is one base away. The same CDR3 can be traced to other DNA sequences in this sample. The chain is built from TRDV1 and TRDJ1, with D uncertain. Assignment of the J gene here rests on matching the DNA to germline, because TCRdb gives none. The CDR3 runs 16 residues. From germline, CDR1 is TSWWSYY and CDR2 QGS. Trimming took off 3 bases at V and 3 bases at J, with 17 bases between the two ends. The CDR3 DNA reads TGTGCTCTTGGGGAGCTAAGCACCGGGACGGCCGATAAACTCATCTTT. As protein: CALGELSTGTADKLIF.

Worth noting for this clone: A much bigger clone sits one base away, suggesting this may be a read error. The same CDR3 can be traced to other DNA sequences in this sample. The chain couples TRDV2 to TRDJ3, with 9 bases aligning to TRDD3. The J gene was missing in TCRdb and was found by matching the end of the DNA to germline. The CDR3 has 19 residues. Germline lookup yields CDR1 GEAIGNYY and CDR2 EKD. The CDR3 DNA is TGTGCCTGTGACACAGTGATGGGGGATAGCTCCTGGGACACCAGACAGATGTTTTTC. Protein: CACDTVMGDSSWDTRQMFF.

Only a few counts were recorded for this clone. The chain recombines TRDV2 with TRDJ1; D possibly corresponds to TRDD3 (5 bases). As TCRdb names no J gene, one was assigned here on the basis of a DNA match to germline. The germline CDR1 and CDR2 sequences are GEAIGNYY and EKD. This CDR3 region has 20 residues. Trimming shortened V by 1 base and J by 0 bases, and 26 bases separated the two germline ends. The CDR3 bases are TGTGCCTGTGACACAATGTGGGCCGCGGATAGGGACTTGAACACCGATAAACTCATCTTT. It encodes CACDTMWAADRDLNTDKLIF.

This clone was recorded a few times. TCRdb's listed protein matches a much larger clone and diverges from this DNA's translation at residue 13, likely through a read error; the protein shown comes from the DNA. The CDR3, as DNA: TGTGCTCTTGGCTACCCCTGTTGGTCCTTTGGGGGCCTCGAGTACACCGATAAACTCATCTTT. Protein: CALGYPCWSFGGLEYTDKLIF. The chain links TRDV1 to TRDJ1, with D perhaps TRDD3 (6 bases). TCRdb does not report a J gene; here it was assigned by matching the DNA to germline references. Trimming took off 6 bases at V and 0 bases at J, with 32 bases between the two ends. CDR1 and CDR2 (germline): TSWWSYY, QGS. This CDR3 contains 21 residues.

Comments on this clone: The amino acid sequence in TCRdb belongs to a much larger clone and departs from this DNA's translation at residue 22, likely a sequencing read error; the sequence shown is translated from the DNA. The chain links TRDV1 to TRDJ1; 9 bases match TRDD3. TCRdb is silent on the J gene; assignment here came from matching the DNA to germline. V gave up 0 bases and J gave up 3 bases; unmatched junction bases: 38. CDR1 is TSWWSYY, CDR2 QGS, per germline. The length of the CDR3 is 27 residues. CDR3 protein: CALGELGPYFPPKTDYWGDTSADKLIF. As DNA, the CDR3 is TGTGCTCTTGGGGAACTGGGACCCTACTTTCCCCCGAAAACCGACTACTGGGGGGATACTAGTGCCGATAAACTCATCTTT.

This clone was recorded at least ten times. V usage is TRDV2 and J usage is TRDJ1; 9 bases map to TRDD3. TCRdb lists no J gene, so it was determined here by aligning the DNA to germline. The V gene end was trimmed by 3 bases and the J gene end by 0 bases; junction bases not matched to a gene: 10. Germline V gene lookup returns CDR1 GEAIGNYY and CDR2 EKD. CDR3 length: 17 residues. CDR3 coding DNA: TGTGCCTGTGACTCCTTACTGGGGGACCTGTACACCGATAAACTCATCTTT. Translated, it gives CACDSLLGDLYTDKLIF.

This clone has just a few counts. This chain connects TRDV1 to TRDJ1; possibly TRDD2 for D (9 bases). TCRdb supplies no J gene; here it was assigned by aligning the nucleotide sequence to germline. Trimming took 4 bases from V and 0 from J, leaving 39 bases between them. The CDR3 has 24 amino acids. Germline V gene lookup returns CDR1 TSWWSYY and CDR2 QGS. CDR3 region: CALGVGGWPSYGHWGLRYTDKLIF. CDR3 in DNA: TGTGCTCTTGGGGTCGGAGGATGGCCTTCCTACGGCCACTGGGGGTTACGGTACACCGATAAACTCATCTTT.

This clone turned up a few times. A much more abundant neighbour one base away suggests this may be a read error. The gene calls are TRDV1 and TRDJ1; 8 nucleotides match TRDD3. TCRdb records no J gene; here it was assigned by comparing the DNA to germline. This CDR3 spans 18 amino acids. Trimming removed 0 bases from V and 7 bases from J; junction bases left unmatched: 16. The V gene's germline CDR1 is TSWWSYY and CDR2 QGS. CDR3 in amino acids: CALGELRATTGGSPKLIF. The DNA of the CDR3 is TGTGCTCTTGGGGAACTTCGCGCCACTACTGGGGGTAGCCCTAAACTCATCTTT.

This clone was counted only a few times. A read error likely explains this, since a far larger clone differs by one base. This same CDR3 is encoded by further DNA sequences in the sample. The rearrangement joins TRDV1 to TRDJ1, with a possible D match to TRDD3 (6 bases). TCRdb is silent on the J gene; assignment here came from matching the DNA to germline. This CDR3 region has 16 residues. Between the trimmed V and J ends, which lost 3 bases and 2 bases, there was a span of 16 bases. The germline V gene encodes CDR1 TSWWSYY and CDR2 QGS. DNA of the CDR3: TGTGCTCTTGGGGAGCCGATGGGGATGGCTACCGATAAACTCATCTTT. Residues: CALGEPMGMATDKLIF.

This clone was found many times. At residue 8, the TCRdb protein and translated DNA are inconsistent; the protein given comes from the DNA. This chain joins TRDV2 and TRDJ1; 7 nucleotides match TRDD2. Since TCRdb gives no J gene, matching the DNA to germline was used here to assign it. The CDR3 is 19 residues long. V dropped 4 bases and J dropped 0; count of bases not matched to a gene: 19. The germline V gene has CDR1 GEAIGNYY and CDR2 EKD. Written as DNA, the CDR3 is TGTGCCTGTGAAGGCCTTCCTGCACGTACTGGACCGTACACCGATAAACTCATCTTT. The encoded protein is CACEGLPARTGPYTDKLIF.

As concerns this clone: TCRdb lists the protein of a much larger clone for this DNA, which differs at residue 3, so this is likely a read error; the protein given here is translated from the DNA itself. The chain uses TRDV1 and TRDJ1, with 13 bases aligning to TRDD3. The germline V gene has CDR1 TSWWSYY and CDR2 QGS. This CDR3 spans 22 amino acids. The chain's CDR3 is CAHGLPLGRSTGGYGTTDKLIF. CDR3 DNA sequence: TGTGCTCATGGGCTCCCATTAGGCCGTAGTACTGGGGGATACGGTACTACCGATAAACTCATCTTT.

This clone is labeled as medium-sized. The rearrangement uses TRDV1 and TRDJ1; D is perhaps TRDD3 (6 bases). The CDR3 contains 19 residues. V lost 1 base and J 2 bases, leaving 23 bases between the germline ends. Germline assignment: CDR1 TSWWSYY and CDR2 QGS. CDR3 in DNA: TGTGCTCTTGGGGAACCTTTTCCCCTCATACTGGGTCGGACCGATAAACTCATCTTT. This gives the protein CALGEPFPLILGRTDKLIF.

This clone was observed a few times. The TCRdb record carries a much larger clone's protein, which differs from this DNA's translation at residue 6; a read error is the likely cause, and the protein listed here is the DNA translation. The chain couples TRDV1 to TRDJ1; 8 nucleotides match TRDD3. TCRdb lists no J gene, so it was determined here by aligning the DNA to germline. CDR3 length: 19 amino acids. J was trimmed by 2 bases and V by 5 bases; bases with no gene match: 19. Germline V gene data show CDR1 as TSWWSYY and CDR2 as QGS. The CDR3 spells CALGPHGGGDNGGTDKLIF. The CDR3 DNA follows: TGTGCTCTTGGGCCACATGGCGGGGGGGATAATGGTGGGACCGATAAACTCATCTTT.

For this clone: This likely traces to a read error, being one base from a far larger clone. Other DNA sequences within the sample encode an identical CDR3. This chain uses TRDV3 with TRDJ1; 8 bases match TRDD3. Germline V lookup: CDR1 TVYSNPD, CDR2 GDNSRS (reference sequence). The CDR3 is 19 residues long. V shed 3 bases and J 2 bases; nucleotides not matched to a gene: 23. The CDR3 coding sequence is TGTGCCTTATCGAGCCCAGCAGGAGGACTGGGGGGGGGGACCGATAAACTCATCTTT. This sequence encodes CALSSPAGGLGGGTDKLIF.